This is a list of T cell receptor beta chains from one sample in a study of OX40 agonist ivuxolimab in advanced cancers. Clones were read by immunoSEQ multiplex PCR, and TCRdb kept only the in-frame ones, dropping some. Of 65,000 to 80,000 clones detected, over 75% appear once; the ten largest clones hold under 9.5%. This sample comprised CD4+ or CD8+ T cells sorted from blood, obtained in a trial of the OX40 agonist ivuxolimab. The source of these receptors is an adult with an advanced solid tumor such as melanoma, head and neck, liver or kidney cancer. Both conserved end residues are trimmed from each CDR3. The order of the fields is CDR3 protein, V gene, J gene.

CDR3aa: ASSLQGAITEAF
v_gene: TRBV28
j_gene: TRBJ1-1

CDR3aa: SVDTGGGYT
v_gene: TRBV29-1
j_gene: TRBJ1-2

CDR3aa: ASGLSRTEQF
v_gene: TRBV12-5
j_gene: TRBJ2-1

CDR3aa: ASGLGTSGGVGTDTQY
v_gene: TRBV12-5
j_gene: TRBJ2-3

CDR3aa: ASSAGLGEQF
v_gene: TRBV9
j_gene: TRBJ2-1

CDR3aa: ASSRAGSNNYGYT
v_gene: TRBV5-5
j_gene: TRBJ1-2

CDR3aa: ASSFRGQSDYGYT
v_gene: TRBV7-9
j_gene: TRBJ1-2

CDR3aa: ASSSRLATDTQY
v_gene: TRBV5-4
j_gene: TRBJ2-3

CDR3aa: ASSDDRGDADTQY
v_gene: TRBV9
j_gene: TRBJ2-3

CDR3aa: ASSVGRASSYNSPLH
v_gene: TRBV9
j_gene: TRBJ1-6

CDR3aa: ASRLSQGTGELF
v_gene: TRBV7-2
j_gene: TRBJ2-2

CDR3aa: ASSLEVRLAGAWTQY
v_gene: TRBV7-9
j_gene: TRBJ2-5

CDR3aa: ASSLALGLSTDTQY
v_gene: TRBV7-2
j_gene: TRBJ2-3

CDR3aa: AWSVQGNQPQH
v_gene: TRBV30
j_gene: TRBJ1-5

CDR3aa: ASSLDSPATGGSTEAF
v_gene: TRBV7-8
j_gene: TRBJ1-1

CDR3aa: ASSSYNEQF
v_gene: TRBV28
j_gene: TRBJ2-1

CDR3aa: ASSPRLWGLNIQY
v_gene: TRBV18
j_gene: TRBJ2-4

CDR3aa: ASSHGLAEETQY
v_gene: TRBV4-3
j_gene: TRBJ2-5

CDR3aa: ASSVAGTFSGANVLT
v_gene: TRBV9
j_gene: TRBJ2-6

CDR3aa: ASSLGVAGGQETQY
v_gene: TRBV5-1
j_gene: TRBJ2-5